This TCR beta chain was identified during a study of metastatic and nonmetastatic thyroid tumors. TCRdb called clones again from the PCR reads with MiXCR. The table shows tens of thousands of clones, with roughly 13% occurring only once. The CDR3 has 16 residues. V shed 7 bases and J shed 5 bases, with 22 bases lying between them. Germline CDR1 reads MNHEY; CDR2 reads SVGEGT. Study outcomes and limitations: Within blood and tumor, benign nodules reportedly had significantly lower TCR beta diversity than malignant thyroid tumors did.

Before thyroid surgery, none of the patients had received any treatment. This clone appeared many times. Antigen specificity is unknown. Sequencing was performed on blood. This sequence originates from a female donor with papillary thyroid cancer or a benign thyroid nodule (not recorded which). Some clones in this sample may be carry-over from other donors' samples. The V call is TRBV6-2 or TRBV6-3, the J call TRBJ2-3; D is tentatively TRBD1 or TRBD2 (5 bases each). The CDR3 DNA reads TGTGCCAGCAAGGACCCGGGACGATCGCCTATAGATACGCAGTATTTT. Translating it yields CASKDPGRSPIDTQYF.